This T cell receptor (beta chain) was found in a study of beta chain features in type 1 diabetes. On the study more broadly: Patients were similar to healthy donors in age and gender (as well as in cell yields). All of the samples together had some 99 million sorted cells examined.

This clone appeared a few times. Its antigen is unidentified. Expressed TCRB transcripts were sequenced because the entire RNA isolate underwent reverse transcription. It was found that naive, central memory and regulatory T cell samples averaged about 4 million reads. This table comes from immunoSEQ multiplex PCR, and its TCRdb copy is limited to in-frame clones, with some not included. This table holds 680,000 or so clones, around 15% found once. Trimming at V came to 8 bases and at J to 3 bases, leaving 9 bases not matched to a gene. This CDR3 contains 15 residues. Germline-derived CDR1 and CDR2 are SGHTA and FQGNSA. Study-wide results and limits: For type 1 diabetes patients, VDJ junctions showed fewer insertions and more deletions. Shortening of TCRB CDR3s, moderate but significant, appeared in all four CD4+ subsets of Type 1 diabetes patients.

The clonotype was recovered from a man between 18 and 35 years old with type 1 diabetes. The sequencing input was naive CD4+ T cells from blood. The chain couples TRBV7-2 to TRBJ2-1; 8 bases match TRBD1. The CDR3 DNA reads as TGTGCCAGCGTTTTAGGACAGGGTTTCTACAATGAGCAGTTCTTC. The encoded protein is CASVLGQGFYNEQFF.